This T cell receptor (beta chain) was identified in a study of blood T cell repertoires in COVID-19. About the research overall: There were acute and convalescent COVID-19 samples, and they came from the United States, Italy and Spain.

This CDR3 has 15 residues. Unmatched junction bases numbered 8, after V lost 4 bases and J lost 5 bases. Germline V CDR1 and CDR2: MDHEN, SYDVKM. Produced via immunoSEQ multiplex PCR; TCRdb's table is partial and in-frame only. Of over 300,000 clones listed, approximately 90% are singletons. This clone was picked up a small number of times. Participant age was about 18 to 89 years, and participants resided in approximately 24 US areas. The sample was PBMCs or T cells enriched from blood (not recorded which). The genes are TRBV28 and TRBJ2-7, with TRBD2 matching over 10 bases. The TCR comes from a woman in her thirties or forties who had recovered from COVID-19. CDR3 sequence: CASSSEAGGGHEQYF. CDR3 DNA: TGTGCCAGCAGTTCTGAAGCGGGAGGGGGCCACGAGCAGTACTTC. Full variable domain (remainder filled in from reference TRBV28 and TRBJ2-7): DVKVTQSSRYLVKRTGEKVFLECVQDMDHENMFWYRQDPGLGLRLIYFSYDVKMKEKGDIPEGYSVSREKKERFSLILESASTNQTSMYLCASSSEAGGGHEQYFGPGTRLTVT.